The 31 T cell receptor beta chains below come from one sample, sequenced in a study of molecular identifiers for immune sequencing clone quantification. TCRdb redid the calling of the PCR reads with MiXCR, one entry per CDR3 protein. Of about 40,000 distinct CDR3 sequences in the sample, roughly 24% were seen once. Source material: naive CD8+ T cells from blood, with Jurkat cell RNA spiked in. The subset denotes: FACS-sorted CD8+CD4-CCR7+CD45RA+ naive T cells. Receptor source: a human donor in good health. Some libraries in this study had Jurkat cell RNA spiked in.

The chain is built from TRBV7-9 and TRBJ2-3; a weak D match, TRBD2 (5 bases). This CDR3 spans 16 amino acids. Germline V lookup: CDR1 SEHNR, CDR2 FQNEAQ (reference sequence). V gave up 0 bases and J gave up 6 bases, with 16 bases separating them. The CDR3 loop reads CASSLAGAEEHDTQYF. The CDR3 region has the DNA TGTGCCAGCAGCTTAGCCGGAGCGGAGGAGCACGATACGCAGTATTTT.

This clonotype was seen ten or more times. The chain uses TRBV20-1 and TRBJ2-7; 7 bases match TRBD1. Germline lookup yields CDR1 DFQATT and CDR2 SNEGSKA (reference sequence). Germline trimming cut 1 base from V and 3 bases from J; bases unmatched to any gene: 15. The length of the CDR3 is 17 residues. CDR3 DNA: TGCAGTGCTAGAGTCGCTGACAGGGCCCAGGGTGTCTACGAGCAGTACTTC. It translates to CSARVADRAQGVYEQYF.

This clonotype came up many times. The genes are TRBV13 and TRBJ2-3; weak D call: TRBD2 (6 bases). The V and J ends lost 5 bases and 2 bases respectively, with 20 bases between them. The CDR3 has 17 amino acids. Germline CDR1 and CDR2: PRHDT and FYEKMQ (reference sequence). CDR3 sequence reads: CASSLNNGGETTDTQYF. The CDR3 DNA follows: TGTGCCAGCAGCCTGAACAATGGCGGGGAGACCACAGATACGCAGTATTTT.

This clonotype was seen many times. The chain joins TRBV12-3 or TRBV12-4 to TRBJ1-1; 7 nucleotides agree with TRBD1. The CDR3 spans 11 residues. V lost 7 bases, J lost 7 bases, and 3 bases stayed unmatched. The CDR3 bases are TGTGCCAGCAACACAGGGGTTGAAGCTTTCTTT. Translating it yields CASNTGVEAFF.

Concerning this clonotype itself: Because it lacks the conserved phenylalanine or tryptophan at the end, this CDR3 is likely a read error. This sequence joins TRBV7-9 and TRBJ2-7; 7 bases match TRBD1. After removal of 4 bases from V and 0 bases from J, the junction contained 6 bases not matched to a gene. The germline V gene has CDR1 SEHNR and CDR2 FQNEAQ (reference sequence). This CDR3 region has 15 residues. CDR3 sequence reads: CASSWGRQGSYEQYL. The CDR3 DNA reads TGTGCCAGCAGCTGGGGGCGACAGGGCTCCTACGAGCAGTACCTC.

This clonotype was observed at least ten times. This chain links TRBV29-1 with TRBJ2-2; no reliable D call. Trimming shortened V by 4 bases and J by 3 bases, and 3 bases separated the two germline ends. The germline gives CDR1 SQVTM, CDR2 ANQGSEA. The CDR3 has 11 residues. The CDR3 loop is CSVVDTGELFF. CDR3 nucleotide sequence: TGCAGCGTTGTAGACACCGGGGAGCTGTTTTTT.

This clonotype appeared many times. This chain's CDR3 is CASSLVADTQYF. CDR3 in DNA: TGTGCCAGCAGCTTAGTTGCAGATACGCAGTATTTT. V usage is TRBV11-3 and J usage is TRBJ2-3; no clear D gene. Trimming took off 1 base at V and 4 bases at J, with 3 bases between the two ends. The CDR3 spans 12 residues. In germline, CDR1 is SGHNT, CDR2 YENEEA.

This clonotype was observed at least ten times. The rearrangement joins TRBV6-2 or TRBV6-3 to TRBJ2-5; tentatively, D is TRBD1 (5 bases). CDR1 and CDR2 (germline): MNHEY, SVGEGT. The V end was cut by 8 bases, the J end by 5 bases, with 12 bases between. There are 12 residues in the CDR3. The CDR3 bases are TGTGCCAGCGAACAACACAGGGAGACCCAGTACTTC. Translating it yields CASEQHRETQYF.

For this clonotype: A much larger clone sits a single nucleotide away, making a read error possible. In DNA, the CDR3 is TGTGCCAGCCGCCCGGTTCACGGGGCCACTGAAGCTTTCTTT. Translated, it gives CASRPVHGATEAFF. The genes are TRBV6-2 or TRBV6-3 and TRBJ1-1, with D perhaps TRBD1 (5 bases). Looked up from germline, CDR1 is MNHEY and CDR2 is SVGEGT. The CDR3 is 14 residues long. Trimming took 8 bases from V and 4 from J, leaving 17 bases between them.

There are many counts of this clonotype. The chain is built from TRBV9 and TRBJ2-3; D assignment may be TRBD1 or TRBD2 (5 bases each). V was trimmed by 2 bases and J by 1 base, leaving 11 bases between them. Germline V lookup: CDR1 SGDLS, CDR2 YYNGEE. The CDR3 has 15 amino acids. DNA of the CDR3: TGTGCCAGCAGCGTTACAGGACTGGGCACAGATACGCAGTATTTT. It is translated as CASSVTGLGTDTQYF.

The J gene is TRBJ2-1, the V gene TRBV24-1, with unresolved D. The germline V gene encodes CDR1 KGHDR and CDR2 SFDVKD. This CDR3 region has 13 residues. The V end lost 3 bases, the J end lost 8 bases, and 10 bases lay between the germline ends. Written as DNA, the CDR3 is TGTGCCACCAGTGATCCGTTGAGCGATGAGCAGTTCTTC. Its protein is CATSDPLSDEQFF.

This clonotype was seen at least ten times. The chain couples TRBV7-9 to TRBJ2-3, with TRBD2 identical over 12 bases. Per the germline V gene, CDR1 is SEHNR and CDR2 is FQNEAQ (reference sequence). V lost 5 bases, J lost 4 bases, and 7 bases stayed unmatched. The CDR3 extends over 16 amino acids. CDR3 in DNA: TGTGCCAGCAGCACGCTAGCGGGGGGGTTCTCAGATACGCAGTATTTT. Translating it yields CASSTLAGGFSDTQYF.

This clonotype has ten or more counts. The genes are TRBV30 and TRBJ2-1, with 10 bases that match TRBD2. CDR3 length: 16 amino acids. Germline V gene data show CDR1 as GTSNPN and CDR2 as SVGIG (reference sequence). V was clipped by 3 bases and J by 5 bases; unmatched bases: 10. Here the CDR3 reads CAWRARLAGAHNEQFF. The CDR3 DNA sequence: TGTGCCTGGAGGGCCCGACTAGCGGGCGCCCACAATGAGCAGTTCTTC. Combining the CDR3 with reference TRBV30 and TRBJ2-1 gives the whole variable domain SQTIHQWPATLVQPVGSPLSLECTVEGTSNPNLYWYRQAAGRGLQLLFYSVGIGQISSEVPQNLSASRPQDRQFILSSKKLLLSDSGFYLCAWRARLAGAHNEQFFGPGTRLTVL.

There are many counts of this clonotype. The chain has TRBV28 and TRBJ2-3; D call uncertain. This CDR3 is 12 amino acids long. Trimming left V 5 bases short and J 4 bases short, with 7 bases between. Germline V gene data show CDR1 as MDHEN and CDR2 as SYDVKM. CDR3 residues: CASSPLSDTQYF. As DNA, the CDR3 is TGTGCCAGCAGTCCCCTATCAGATACGCAGTATTTT.

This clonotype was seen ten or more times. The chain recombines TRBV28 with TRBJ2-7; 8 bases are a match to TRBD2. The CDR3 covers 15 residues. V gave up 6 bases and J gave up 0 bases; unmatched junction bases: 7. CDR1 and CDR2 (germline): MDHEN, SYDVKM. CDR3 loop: CASRPQGLGSYEQYF. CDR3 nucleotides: TGTGCCAGCAGGCCACAGGGACTAGGCTCCTACGAGCAGTACTTC.

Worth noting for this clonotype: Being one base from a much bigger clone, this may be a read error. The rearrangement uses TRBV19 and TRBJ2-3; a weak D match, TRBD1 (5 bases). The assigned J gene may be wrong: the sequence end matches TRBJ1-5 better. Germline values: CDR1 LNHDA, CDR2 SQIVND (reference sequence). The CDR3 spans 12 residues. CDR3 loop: CASVDSTDTQHF. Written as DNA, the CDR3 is TGTGCCAGTGTAGACAGCACAGATACGCAGCATTTT.

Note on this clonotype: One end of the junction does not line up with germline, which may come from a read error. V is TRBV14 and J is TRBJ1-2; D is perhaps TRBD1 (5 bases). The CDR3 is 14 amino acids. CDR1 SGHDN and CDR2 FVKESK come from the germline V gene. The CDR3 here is CASSPWGPDYGYPF. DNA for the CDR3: TGTGCCAGCAGCCCGTGGGGACCCGATTATGGCTACCCCTTC.

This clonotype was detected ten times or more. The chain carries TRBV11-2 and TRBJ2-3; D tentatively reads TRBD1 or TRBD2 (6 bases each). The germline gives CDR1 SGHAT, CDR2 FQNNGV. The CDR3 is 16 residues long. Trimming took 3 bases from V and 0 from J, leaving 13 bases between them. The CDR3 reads CASSFKGGRSTDTQYF. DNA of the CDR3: TGTGCCAGCAGCTTTAAGGGGGGCAGAAGCACAGATACGCAGTATTTT.

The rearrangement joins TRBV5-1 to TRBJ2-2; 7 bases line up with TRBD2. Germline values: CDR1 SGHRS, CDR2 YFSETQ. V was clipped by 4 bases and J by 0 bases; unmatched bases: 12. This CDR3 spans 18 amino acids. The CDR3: CASSPLTLRGTNTGELFF. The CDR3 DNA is TGCGCCAGCAGCCCTCTTACTCTGCGGGGGACGAACACCGGGGAGCTGTTTTTT.

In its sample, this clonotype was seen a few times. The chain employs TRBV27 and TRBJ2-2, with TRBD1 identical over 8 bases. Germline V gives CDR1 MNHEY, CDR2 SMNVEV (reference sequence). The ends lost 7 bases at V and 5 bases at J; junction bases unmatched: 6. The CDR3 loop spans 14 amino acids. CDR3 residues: CASTFTGGTGELFF. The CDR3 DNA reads TGTGCCAGCACGTTTACAGGGGGAACCGGGGAGCTGTTTTTT.

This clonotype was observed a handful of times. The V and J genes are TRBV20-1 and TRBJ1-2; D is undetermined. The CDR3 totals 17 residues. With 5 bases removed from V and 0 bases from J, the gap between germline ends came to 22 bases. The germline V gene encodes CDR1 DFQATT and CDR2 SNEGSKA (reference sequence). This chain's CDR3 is CSARNGGHTQANYGYTF. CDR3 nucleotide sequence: TGCAGTGCTCGCAATGGAGGCCACACTCAAGCTAACTATGGCTACACCTTC.

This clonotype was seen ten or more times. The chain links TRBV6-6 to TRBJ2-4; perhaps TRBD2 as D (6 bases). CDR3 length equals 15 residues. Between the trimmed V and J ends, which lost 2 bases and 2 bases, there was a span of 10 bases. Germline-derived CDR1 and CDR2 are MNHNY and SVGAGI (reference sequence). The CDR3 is CASSYPGDSKNIQYF. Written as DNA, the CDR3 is TGTGCCAGCAGTTACCCGGGGGATTCCAAAAACATTCAGTACTTC.

In nucleotides, the CDR3 is TGTGCCAGCAGCTTAGGAGTAGCCATACCCCTTCCGTACTTC. This sequence encodes CASSLGVAIPLPYF. The rearrangement links TRBV7-9 to TRBJ2-4, with D unresolved. The V end lost 1 base, the J end lost 15 bases, and 19 bases lay between the germline ends. Germline CDR1 SEHNR, CDR2 FQNEAQ (reference sequence). The CDR3 is 14 amino acids.

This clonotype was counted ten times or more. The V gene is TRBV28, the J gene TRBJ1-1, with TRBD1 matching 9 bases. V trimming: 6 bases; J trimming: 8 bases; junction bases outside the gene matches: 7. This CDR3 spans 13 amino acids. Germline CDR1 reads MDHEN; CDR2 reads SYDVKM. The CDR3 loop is CASRPTGTGEAFF. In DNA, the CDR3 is TGTGCCAGCAGACCTACCGGGACAGGGGAAGCTTTCTTT.

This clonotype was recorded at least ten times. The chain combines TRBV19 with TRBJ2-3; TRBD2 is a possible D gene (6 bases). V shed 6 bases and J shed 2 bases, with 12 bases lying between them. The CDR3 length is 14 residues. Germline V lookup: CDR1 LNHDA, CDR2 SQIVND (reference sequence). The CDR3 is CASSGASDTDTQYF. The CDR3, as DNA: TGTGCCAGTAGCGGCGCTAGCGACACAGATACGCAGTATTTT.

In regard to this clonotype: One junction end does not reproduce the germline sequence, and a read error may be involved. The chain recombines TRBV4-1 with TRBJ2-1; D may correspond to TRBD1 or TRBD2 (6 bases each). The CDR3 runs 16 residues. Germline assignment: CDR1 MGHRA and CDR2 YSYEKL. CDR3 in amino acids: CAGRHDMGGWCNERFF. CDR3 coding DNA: TGCGCCGGCCGCCATGACATGGGGGGCTGGTGCAATGAGCGGTTCTTC.

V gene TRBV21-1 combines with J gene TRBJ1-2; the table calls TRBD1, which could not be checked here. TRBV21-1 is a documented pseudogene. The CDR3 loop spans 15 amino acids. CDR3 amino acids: CASRKARTPNYGYTF. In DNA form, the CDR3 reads TGTGCCAGCCGCAAAGCGCGGACCCCCAACTATGGCTACACCTTC.

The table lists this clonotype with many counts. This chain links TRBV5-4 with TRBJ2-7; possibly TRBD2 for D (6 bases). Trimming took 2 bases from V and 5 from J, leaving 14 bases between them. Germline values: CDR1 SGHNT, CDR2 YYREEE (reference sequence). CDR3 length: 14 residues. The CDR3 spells CASSFSGSEDEQYF. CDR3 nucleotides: TGTGCCAGCAGCTTCTCCGGGAGTGAGGACGAGCAGTACTTC.

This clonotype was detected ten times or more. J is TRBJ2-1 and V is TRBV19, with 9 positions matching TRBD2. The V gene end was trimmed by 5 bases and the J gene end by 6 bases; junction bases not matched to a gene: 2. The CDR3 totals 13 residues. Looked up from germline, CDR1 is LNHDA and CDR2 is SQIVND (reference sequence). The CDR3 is CASSPGLANEQFF. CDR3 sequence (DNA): TGTGCCAGTAGTCCGGGACTAGCCAATGAGCAGTTCTTC.

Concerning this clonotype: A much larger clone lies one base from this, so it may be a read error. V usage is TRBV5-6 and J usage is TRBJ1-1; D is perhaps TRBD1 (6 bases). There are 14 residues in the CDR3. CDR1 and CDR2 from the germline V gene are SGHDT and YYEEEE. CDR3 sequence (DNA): TGTGCCAGCAGCACGGACGGAGGGGACACTGTAGCTTTCTTT. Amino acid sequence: CASSTDGGDTVAFF.

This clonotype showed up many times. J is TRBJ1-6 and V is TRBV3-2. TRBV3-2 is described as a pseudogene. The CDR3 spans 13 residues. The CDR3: CASSQDCGSPLHF. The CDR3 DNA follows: TGTGCCAGCAGCCAAGATTGTGGTTCACCCCTCCACTTT.